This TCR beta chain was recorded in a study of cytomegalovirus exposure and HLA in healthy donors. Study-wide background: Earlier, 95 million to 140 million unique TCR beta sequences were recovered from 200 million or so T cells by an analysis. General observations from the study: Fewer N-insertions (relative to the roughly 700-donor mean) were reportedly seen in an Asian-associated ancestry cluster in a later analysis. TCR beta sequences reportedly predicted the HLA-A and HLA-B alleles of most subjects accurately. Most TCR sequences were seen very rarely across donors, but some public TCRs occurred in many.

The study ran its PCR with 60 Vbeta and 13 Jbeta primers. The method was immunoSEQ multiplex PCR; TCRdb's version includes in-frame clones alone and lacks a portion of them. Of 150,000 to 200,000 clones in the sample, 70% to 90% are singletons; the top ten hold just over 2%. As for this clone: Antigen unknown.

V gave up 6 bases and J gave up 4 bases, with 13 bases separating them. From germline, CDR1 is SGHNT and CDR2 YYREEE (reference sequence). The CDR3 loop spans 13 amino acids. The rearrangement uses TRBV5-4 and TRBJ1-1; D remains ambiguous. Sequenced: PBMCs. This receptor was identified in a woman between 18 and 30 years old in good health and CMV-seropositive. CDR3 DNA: TGTGCCAGCAACAATTTTGCGGGCACTGAAGCTTTCTTT. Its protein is CASNNFAGTEAFF.